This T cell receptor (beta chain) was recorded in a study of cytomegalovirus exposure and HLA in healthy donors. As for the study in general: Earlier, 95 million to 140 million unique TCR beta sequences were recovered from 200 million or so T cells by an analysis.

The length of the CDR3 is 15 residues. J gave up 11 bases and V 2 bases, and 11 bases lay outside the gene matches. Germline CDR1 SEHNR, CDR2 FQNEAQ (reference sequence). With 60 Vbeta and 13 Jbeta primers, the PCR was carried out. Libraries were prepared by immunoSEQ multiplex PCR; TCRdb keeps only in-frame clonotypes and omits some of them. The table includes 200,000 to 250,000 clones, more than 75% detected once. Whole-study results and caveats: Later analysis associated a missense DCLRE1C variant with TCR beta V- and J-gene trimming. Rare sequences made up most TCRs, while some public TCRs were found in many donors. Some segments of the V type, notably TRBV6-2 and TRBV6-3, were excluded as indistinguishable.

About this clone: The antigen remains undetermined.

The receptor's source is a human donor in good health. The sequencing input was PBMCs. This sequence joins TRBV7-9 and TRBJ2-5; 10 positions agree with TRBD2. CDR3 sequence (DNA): TGTGCCAGCAGCTTACGTTCTAGCGGGAGTAGGGAGCAGTACTTC. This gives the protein CASSLRSSGSREQYF.